These 18 T cell receptor beta chains originate from one sample sequenced in a study of radiotherapy plus CTLA-4 blockade in lung cancer. Data came from immunoSEQ multiplex PCR; TCRdb stores just in-frame clones and leaves some out. The repertoire consists of tens of thousands of clones, with approximately 70% occurring once and the leading ten covering 3.6%. This material consisted of peripheral blood, taken from a patient treated with radiotherapy plus ipilimumab. These receptors came from a human donor with non-small cell lung cancer who had stable disease on radiotherapy plus ipilimumab.

This clone was seen more than once but under ten times. The chain employs TRBV11-3 and TRBJ2-1; 7 nucleotides agree with TRBD1. V was clipped by 5 bases and J by 8 bases; unmatched bases: 6. The CDR3 covers 13 residues. Germline values: CDR1 SGHNT, CDR2 YENEEA. The CDR3 here is CASSEDRADEQFF. The CDR3 DNA reads TGTGCCAGCAGCGAAGACAGGGCAGATGAGCAGTTCTTC.

The chain carries TRBV10-2 and TRBJ2-2; 7 bases map to TRBD1. CDR3 length: 16 residues. J lost 1 base, V lost 6 bases, and 8 bases had no gene match. Germline CDR1 reads WSHSY; CDR2 reads SAAADI. The CDR3 loop is CASSRLGQKNTGELFF. Here the CDR3 DNA reads TGCGCCAGCAGCCGTTTGGGACAGAAGAACACCGGGGAGCTGTTTTTT.

This clone was picked up a small number of times. V and J are TRBV19 and TRBJ2-5; 10 positions agree with TRBD1. This CDR3 contains 16 residues. J was trimmed by 0 bases and V by 3 bases; bases with no gene match: 4. Germline V lookup: CDR1 LNHDA, CDR2 SQIVND (reference sequence). CDR3 nucleotides: TGTGCCAGTAGTATCCGGGACAGGGGACACCAAGAGACCCAGTACTTC. Protein product: CASSIRDRGHQETQYF.

The rearrangement joins TRBV28 to TRBJ1-5; D is perhaps TRBD1 (5 bases). The V and J ends lost 6 bases and 0 bases respectively, with 15 bases between them. The CDR3 is 16 residues long. Germline V gene sequence: CDR1 MDHEN, CDR2 SYDVKM. The CDR3 DNA reads as TGTGCCAGCAGAGGTGGGGGTATGGGTAGCAATCAGCCCCAGCATTTT. This sequence encodes CASRGGGMGSNQPQHF. Supplemented by reference TRBV28 and TRBJ1-5, the full variable domain reads DVKVTQSSRYLVKRTGEKVFLECVQDMDHENMFWYRQDPGLGLRLIYFSYDVKMKEKGDIPEGYSVSREKKERFSLILESASTNQTSMYLCASRGGGMGSNQPQHFGDGTRLSIL.

The V and J genes are TRBV4-2 and TRBJ2-1; 11 bases match TRBD1. The ends lost 1 base at V and 5 bases at J; junction bases unmatched: 1. Germline lookup yields CDR1 LGHNA and CDR2 YNFKEQ. The CDR3 covers 15 residues. This CDR3 is CASSQVGQGDNEQFF. CDR3 in DNA: TGTGCCAGCAGCCAAGTGGGACAGGGGGACAATGAGCAGTTCTTC.

In DNA form, the CDR3 reads TGTGCCAGCAGTTTGGGAGGGGCCCTCTCTGGGGCCAACGTCCTGACTTTC. Its protein is CASSLGGALSGANVLTF. The chain recombines TRBV6-4 with TRBJ2-6, with TRBD2 matching over 7 bases. J gave up 0 bases and V 5 bases, and 7 bases lay outside the gene matches. The CDR3 runs to 17 residues. The germline gives CDR1 MRHNA, CDR2 SNTAGT.

The chain employs TRBV2 and TRBJ1-2; 8 positions match TRBD1. Trimming at V came to 0 bases and at J to 6 bases, leaving 18 bases not matched to a gene. The CDR3 extends over 19 amino acids. In germline, CDR1 is SNHLY, CDR2 FYNNEI. The CDR3 reads CASSEALGTGYSRRDGYTF. The CDR3 DNA follows: TGTGCCAGCAGTGAAGCGCTTGGGACAGGCTACAGCCGTAGGGATGGCTACACCTTC. Full variable domain (remainder filled in from reference TRBV2 and TRBJ1-2): EPEVTQTPSHQVTQMGQEVILRCVPISNHLYFYWYRQILGQKVEFLVSFYNNEISEKSEIFDDQFSVERPDGSNFTLKIRSTKLEDSAMYFCASSEALGTGYSRRDGYTFGSGTRLTVV.

This clone was counted a single time. This chain links TRBV21-1 with TRBJ1-5. TRBV21-1 is a pseudogene locus. The CDR3 is 13 residues long. The CDR3 is CASRANLQLPQHF. The CDR3 region has the DNA TGTGCCAGCAGAGCGAATTTACAGTTGCCCCAGCATTTT.

The chain links TRBV19 to TRBJ1-2, with D possibly being TRBD1 (6 bases). The V gene lost 4 bases and the J gene lost 4 bases, with 19 bases spanning the gap. CDR3 length: 16 amino acids. Looked up from germline, CDR1 is LNHDA and CDR2 is SQIVND (reference sequence). The CDR3: CASSNPGQWKGYGYTF. The CDR3 DNA follows: TGTGCCAGTAGTAACCCCGGACAGTGGAAGGGCTATGGCTACACCTTC.

This clone was seen more than once but under ten times. Written as DNA, the CDR3 is TGTGCCAGCAGCGTGCTAGGGGGCTCCTACAATGAGCAGTTCTTC. This codes for CASSVLGGSYNEQFF. The chain combines TRBV6-6 with TRBJ2-1; possibly TRBD1 for D (6 bases). The CDR3 has 15 residues. Germline V lookup: CDR1 MNHNY, CDR2 SVGAGI (reference sequence). The V and J ends lost 6 bases and 0 bases respectively, with 12 bases between them.

CDR3 in amino acids: CASSGGRRTGYEQYF. The CDR3 DNA sequence: TGTGCCAGTAGTGGTGGACGGAGGACTGGCTACGAGCAGTACTTC. The V gene is TRBV19, the J gene TRBJ2-7, with a possible D match to TRBD2 (5 bases). The germline V gene encodes CDR1 LNHDA and CDR2 SQIVND (reference sequence). This CDR3 comprises 15 residues. Deletions cut 5 bases from V and 3 bases from J, with 17 bases between.

This chain links TRBV5-4 with TRBJ2-2, with unresolved D. Germline V gene lookup returns CDR1 SGHNT and CDR2 YYREEE (reference sequence). The CDR3 is made up of 13 amino acids. V lost 0 bases and J lost 3, with 3 bases in between. The CDR3 region is CASSLVHTGELFF. The DNA of the CDR3 is TGTGCCAGCAGCTTGGTACACACCGGGGAGCTGTTTTTT.

A single count supports this clone. This rearrangement joins TRBV7-9 to TRBJ2-7; 12 bases fit TRBD2. The CDR3 has 16 amino acids. Germline V gene data show CDR1 as SEHNR and CDR2 as FQNEAQ (reference sequence). The J segment lost 0 bases and the V segment lost 5 bases, leaving 5 bases of the junction unmatched. CDR3 bases: TGTGCCAGCAGCGCTAGCGGGAGGGTGAGCTCCTACGAGCAGTACTTC. It specifies CASSASGRVSSYEQYF.

In its sample, this clone was seen a few times. This chain links TRBV4-3 with TRBJ2-7; TRBD1 matches 9 bases. This CDR3 region has 15 residues. With 0 bases clipped from V and 2 bases from J, the junction kept 2 bases outside the gene matches. Germline V lookup: CDR1 LGHNA, CDR2 YSLEER. CDR3 loop: CASSQEGQGPYEQYF. The DNA of the CDR3 is TGCGCCAGCAGCCAAGAGGGACAGGGCCCCTACGAGCAGTACTTC.

The chain employs TRBV19 and TRBJ2-7, with TRBD1 identical over 8 bases. CDR1 and CDR2 (germline): LNHDA, SQIVND (reference sequence). The junction had 10 bases not matched to a gene; V was cut back by 3 bases and J by 6 bases. CDR3 length: 15 residues. The CDR3 DNA sequence: TGTGCCAGTAGTATGCTGCAGGACAGGGTCTCCGAGCAGTACTTC. Its translation: CASSMLQDRVSEQYF.

The chain links TRBV28 to TRBJ1-4; no clear D. This CDR3 is built from 14 residues. Germline lookup yields CDR1 MDHEN and CDR2 SYDVKM. V lost 7 bases and J lost 8, with 17 bases in between. This CDR3 is CASISANLAEKLFF. As DNA, the CDR3 is TGTGCCAGCATATCAGCTAATCTCGCAGAAAAACTGTTTTTT.

This clone has more than one count but fewer than ten. The V gene is TRBV7-9, the J gene TRBJ1-3; 7 bases map to TRBD1. The CDR3 covers 15 residues. With 2 bases clipped from V and 0 bases from J, the junction kept 1 base outside the gene matches. CDR1 is SEHNR and CDR2 is FQNEAQ in the germline V gene (reference sequence). The DNA for the CDR3 is TGTGCCAGCAGCTTACAGGGGGGCTCTGGAAACACCATATATTTT. Translating gives CASSLQGGSGNTIYF.

The V call is TRBV11-2, the J call TRBJ2-3; the match to TRBD2 covers 11 bases. V lost 5 bases, J lost 2 bases, and 12 bases stayed unmatched. CDR3 length: 18 residues. Germline CDR1 and CDR2: SGHAT and FQNNGV. The chain's CDR3 is CASSRDPGLAVPTDTQYF. As DNA, the CDR3 is TGTGCCAGCAGCCGTGACCCGGGACTAGCGGTTCCCACAGATACGCAGTATTTT.